The subject of this entry is one T cell receptor beta chain. The table lists this clone with many counts. Its specific antigen is unknown. Base quality data are lacking; no much larger clone is found one base away. These data originate in a study of metastatic and nonmetastatic thyroid tumors (dated by TCRdb to 2018 to 2021). Concerning the study at large: Repertoires from peripheral blood and from tumor or nodule tissue samples of malignant and benign thyroid patients were compared.

Overall study results and their limits: In both blood and tumor samples, malignant tumors were reported to have significantly higher TCR beta diversity than benign nodules.

No patient had received any treatment before thyroid surgery. Patient clinical samples collected from about 2011 to 2019 were retrospectively analysed using T-cell receptor beta sequencing. The library was produced with PCR. The sequencer was an Illumina HiSeq 4000. High-throughput sequencing was used to profile the CDR3 region of the TCR beta-chain in every patient. Concerning the study's data processing: CDR3 differences across clinicopathological groups were used to build a classifier for discriminating distant-metastatic papillary thyroid cancer patients. To measure repertoire diversity the researchers used the Shannon index, while the Morisita-Horn index served to gauge how similar the tumor and blood repertoires were. TCRdb reran the public reads through fastp at Q25 and MiXCR, keeping productive beta chains. TCRdb, not the original authors, processed these V and J calls. For this sample there are 26,000 or so clones; roughly 15% appear just once. More than 15% of the sample belongs to the ten largest clones.

V and J are trimmed by 6 bases and 3 bases, and the gene matches miss 6 bases of the junction. The CDR3 runs 15 residues from the cysteine to the phenylalanine. Only CDR3 DNA is held: 45 bases, read in frame from base 1. CDR1 LNHDA and CDR2 SQIVND are derived from the germline V gene (reference sequence). The chain was built from TRBV19 and TRBJ2-1; 9 central nucleotides agree with TRBD1. The clonotype originates from a male donor with papillary thyroid cancer or a benign thyroid nodule (not recorded which). Some clones in this sample may be carry-over from other donors' samples. Sequences were obtained from blood. The bases are TGTGCCAGTAGGCCGGGACAGGGATACTACAATGAGCAGTTCTTC. It translates to CASRPGQGYYNEQFF.